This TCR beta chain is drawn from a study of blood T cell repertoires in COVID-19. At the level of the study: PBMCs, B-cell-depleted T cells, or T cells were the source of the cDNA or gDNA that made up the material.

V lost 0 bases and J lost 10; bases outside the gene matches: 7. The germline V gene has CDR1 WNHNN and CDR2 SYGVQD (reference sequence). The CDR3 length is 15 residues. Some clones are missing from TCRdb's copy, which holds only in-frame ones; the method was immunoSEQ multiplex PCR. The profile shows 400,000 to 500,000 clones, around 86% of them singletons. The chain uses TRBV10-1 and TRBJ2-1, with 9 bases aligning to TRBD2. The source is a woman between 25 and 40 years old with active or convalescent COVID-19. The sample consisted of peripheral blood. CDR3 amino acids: CASSESGLALSEQFF. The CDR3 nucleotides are TGCGCCAGCAGTGAGTCAGGACTAGCGTTGTCCGAGCAGTTCTTC.